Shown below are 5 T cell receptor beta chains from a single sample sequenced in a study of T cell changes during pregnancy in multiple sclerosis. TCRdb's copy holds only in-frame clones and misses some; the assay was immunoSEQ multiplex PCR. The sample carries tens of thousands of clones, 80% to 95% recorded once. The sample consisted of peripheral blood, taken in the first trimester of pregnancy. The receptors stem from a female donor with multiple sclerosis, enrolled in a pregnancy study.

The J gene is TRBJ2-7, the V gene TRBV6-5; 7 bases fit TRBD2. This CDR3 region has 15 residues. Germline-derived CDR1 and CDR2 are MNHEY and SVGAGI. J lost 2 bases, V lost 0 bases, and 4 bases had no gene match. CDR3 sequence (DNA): TGTGCCAGCAGTTACTCGACAAGCGGGGCCTACGAGCAGTACTTC. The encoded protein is CASSYSTSGAYEQYF.

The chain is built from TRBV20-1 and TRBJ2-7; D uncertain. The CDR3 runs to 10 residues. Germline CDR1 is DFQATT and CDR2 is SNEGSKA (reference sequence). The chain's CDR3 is CRAHVHEQYF. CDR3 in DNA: TGCAGGGCCCATGTGCACGAGCAGTACTTC.

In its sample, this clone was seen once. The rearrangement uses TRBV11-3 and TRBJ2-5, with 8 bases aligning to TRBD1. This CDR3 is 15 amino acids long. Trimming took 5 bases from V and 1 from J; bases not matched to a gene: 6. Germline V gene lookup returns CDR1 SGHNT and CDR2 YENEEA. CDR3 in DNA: TGTGCCAGCAGCGAACTGACAGGGGCCCAAGAGACCCAGTACTTC. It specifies CASSELTGAQETQYF.

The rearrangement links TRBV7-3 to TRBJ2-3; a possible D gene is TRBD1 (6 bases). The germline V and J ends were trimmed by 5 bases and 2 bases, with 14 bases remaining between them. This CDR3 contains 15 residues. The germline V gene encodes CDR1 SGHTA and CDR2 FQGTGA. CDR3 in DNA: TGTGCCAGCAGCCCTCAGGGGCCCCCCACAGATACGCAGTATTTT. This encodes CASSPQGPPTDTQYF.

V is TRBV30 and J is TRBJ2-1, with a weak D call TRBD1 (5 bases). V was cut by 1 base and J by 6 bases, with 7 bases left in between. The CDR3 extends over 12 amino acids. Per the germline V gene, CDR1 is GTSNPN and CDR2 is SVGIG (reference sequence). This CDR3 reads CAWSATANEQFF. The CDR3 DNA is TGTGCCTGGAGTGCGACAGCCAATGAGCAGTTCTTC.